A single sample gave rise to the 21 T cell receptor beta chains below, sequenced in a study of blood T cell repertoires in COVID-19. The protocol was immunoSEQ multiplex PCR, while the TCRdb copy is restricted to in-frame clones and leaves out a portion. The sample shows 150,000 to 200,000 clones, more than 75% of them seen only once. Input material: PBMCs or T cells enriched from blood (not recorded which). These TCRs come from a woman aged 45-65 years with acute COVID-19.

The J gene is TRBJ1-5, the V gene TRBV7-8; TRBD1 might be the D (6 bases). The CDR3 sequence is 21 residues long. Trimming cost V 1 base and J 3 bases, with 28 bases left between them. Germline CDR1 and CDR2: SGHVS and FQNEAQ. In nucleotides, the CDR3 is TGTGCCAGCAGCTTAGGAAACAGGGCTACGAAATTCACCCAGCCCAATCAGCCCCAGCATTTT. It is translated as CASSLGNRATKFTQPNQPQHF.

The V call is TRBV7-2, the J call TRBJ2-2; possibly TRBD1 for D (6 bases). V was trimmed by 5 bases and J by 4 bases, leaving 11 bases between them. This CDR3 comprises 14 residues. Germline-derived CDR1 and CDR2 are SGHTA and FQGNSA. The DNA of the CDR3 is TGTGCCAGCAGCGGGGGCCAATTCACCGGGGAGCTGTTTTTT. Encoded protein: CASSGGQFTGELFF.

Here the CDR3 DNA reads TGCGCCAGCAGTGAGGGGGACTACCTCACAGATACGCAGTATTTT. This gives the protein CASSEGDYLTDTQYF. This chain connects TRBV10-1 to TRBJ2-3, with TRBD2 matching 7 bases. After removal of 2 bases from V and 2 bases from J, the junction contained 4 bases not matched to a gene. Germline V gene lookup returns CDR1 WNHNN and CDR2 SYGVQD (reference sequence). The CDR3 sequence is 15 residues long.

This clone was recorded once. The rearrangement uses TRBV6-5 and TRBJ2-5; D might be TRBD1 (6 bases). The CDR3 sequence is 15 residues long. The V end lost 8 bases, the J end lost 2 bases, and 18 bases lay between the germline ends. Germline V gene data show CDR1 as MNHEY and CDR2 as SVGAGI. CDR3 region: CASAPVLQGQETQYF. As DNA, the CDR3 is TGTGCCAGCGCCCCGGTTCTACAGGGACAAGAGACCCAGTACTTC.

The chain recombines TRBV5-4 with TRBJ1-1; 8 bases match TRBD1. CDR3 length: 15 residues. Germline V gives CDR1 SGHNT, CDR2 YYREEE (reference sequence). V lost 1 base to trimming and J lost 2 bases; unmatched junction nucleotides: 4. The CDR3 spells CASSLRQGRNTEAFF. The CDR3 nucleotides are TGTGCCAGCAGCTTGCGACAGGGGCGAAACACTGAAGCTTTCTTT.

This clone was detected only a few times. This chain connects TRBV5-1 to TRBJ1-4, with TRBD1 identical over 9 bases. V dropped 3 bases and J dropped 1; count of bases not matched to a gene: 13. Germline CDR1 reads SGHRS; CDR2 reads YFSETQ. The CDR3 has 19 amino acids. This CDR3 is CASSSESGTGRGTNEKLFF. The CDR3 coding sequence is TGCGCCAGCAGCTCGGAGTCCGGGACAGGGCGTGGAACTAATGAAAAACTGTTTTTT.

This clone was observed a few times. The CDR3 spells CASSQGQGGEKLFF. The CDR3, as DNA: TGTGCCAGCTCACAGGGACAGGGTGGTGAAAAACTGTTTTTT. The rearrangement links TRBV18 to TRBJ1-4; TRBD1 aligns across 9 bases. This CDR3 comprises 14 residues. Per germline, CDR1 KGHSH and CDR2 LQKENI. The V and J ends lost 4 bases and 7 bases, in that order; junction bases with no gene match: 4.

This chain links TRBV28 with TRBJ1-1; D is ambiguous. Trimming took off 4 bases at V and 4 bases at J, with 7 bases between the two ends. Germline V lookup: CDR1 MDHEN, CDR2 SYDVKM. The CDR3 loop spans 12 amino acids. Here the CDR3 reads CASSWYSTEAFF. CDR3 nucleotides: TGTGCCAGCAGTTGGTATAGCACTGAAGCTTTCTTT.

V is TRBV4-1 and J is TRBJ1-1; 8 bases match TRBD1. J was trimmed by 4 bases and V by 0 bases; bases with no gene match: 1. From germline, CDR1 is MGHRA and CDR2 YSYEKL. The CDR3 contains 14 residues. CDR3 sequence: CASSQETGVTEAFF. CDR3 in DNA: TGCGCCAGCAGCCAAGAGACAGGGGTCACTGAAGCTTTCTTT.

In DNA, the CDR3 is TGTGCCAGCAACCCACTAGCGGCCCCCTACGAGCAGTACGTC. Residues: CASNPLAAPYEQYV. The gene calls are TRBV27 and TRBJ2-7; TRBD2 matches at 8 bases. V lost 7 bases to trimming and J lost 2 bases; unmatched junction nucleotides: 7. This CDR3 has 14 residues. Germline values: CDR1 MNHEY, CDR2 SMNVEV (reference sequence).

This chain joins TRBV24-1 and TRBJ2-1; 12 bases line up with TRBD2. The J segment lost 4 bases and the V segment lost 4 bases, leaving 13 bases of the junction unmatched. The CDR3 extends over 19 amino acids. From germline, CDR1 is KGHDR and CDR2 SFDVKD. CDR3 sequence reads: CATSDRRASGGAGYNEQFF. The CDR3 bases are TGTGCCACCAGTGACCGCCGGGCTAGCGGGGGGGCCGGGTACAATGAGCAGTTCTTC.

The chain links TRBV9 to TRBJ1-5; D is possibly TRBD1 (5 bases). Germline CDR1 reads SGDLS; CDR2 reads YYNGEE. The germline V and J ends were trimmed by 0 bases and 4 bases, with 11 bases remaining between them. This CDR3 has 15 residues. CDR3 sequence (DNA): TGTGCCAGCAGCGTAGGTCCGTCAGGGAATCAGCCCCAGCATTTT. Translating gives CASSVGPSGNQPQHF.

The CDR3 DNA reads TGTGCCAGCAGTCAGCCTTCCGGGACAGCGGTTTGGGATGGCTACACCTTC. This gives the protein CASSQPSGTAVWDGYTF. The rearrangement links TRBV2 to TRBJ1-2; 7 nucleotides align to TRBD1. Looked up from germline, CDR1 is SNHLY and CDR2 is FYNNEI. This CDR3 region has 17 residues. The J segment lost 6 bases and the V segment lost 5 bases, leaving 18 bases of the junction unmatched. Supplemented by reference TRBV2 and TRBJ1-2, the full variable domain reads EPEVTQTPSHQVTQMGQEVILRCVPISNHLYFYWYRQILGQKVEFLVSFYNNEISEKSEIFDDQFSVERPDGSNFTLKIRSTKLEDSAMYFCASSQPSGTAVWDGYTFGSGTRLTVV.

The chain carries TRBV5-1 and TRBJ1-2; possibly TRBD1 for D (6 bases). The germline V gene encodes CDR1 SGHRS and CDR2 YFSETQ. The CDR3 totals 16 residues. Trimming cost V 3 bases and J 6 bases, with 21 bases left between them. The CDR3 protein is CASSSTPGHQRNGYTF. Here the CDR3 DNA reads TGCGCCAGCAGCTCCACACCGGGACACCAGCGTAATGGCTACACCTTC. The full variable domain, rest sourced from reference TRBV5-1 and TRBJ1-2, is KAGVTQTPRYLIKTRGQQVTLSCSPISGHRSVSWYQQTPGQGLQFLFEYFSETQRNKGNFPGRFSGRQFSNSRSEMNVSTLELGDSALYLCASSSTPGHQRNGYTFGSGTRLTVV.

The V call is TRBV7-8, the J call TRBJ2-2, with D possibly TRBD2 on 6 matching bases. V dropped 1 base and J dropped 4 bases, with 13 bases sitting between them. This CDR3 comprises 16 residues. Germline CDR1 SGHVS, CDR2 FQNEAQ. The CDR3 here is CASSLVAARGTGELFF. The CDR3 DNA follows: TGTGCCAGCAGCTTAGTAGCGGCCCGGGGCACCGGGGAGCTGTTTTTT.

This clone appeared a single time. The chain combines TRBV5-1 with TRBJ1-4; 7 positions match TRBD1. Per the germline V gene, CDR1 is SGHRS and CDR2 is YFSETQ. Trimming cost V 4 bases and J 8 bases; bases outside gene matches: 8. The CDR3 runs 14 residues. The CDR3 DNA reads TGCGCCAGCAGCCGAGGAGGACAGGAGGAAAAACTGTTTTTT. This codes for CASSRGGQEEKLFF. Full variable domain (missing parts from reference TRBV5-1 and TRBJ1-4): KAGVTQTPRYLIKTRGQQVTLSCSPISGHRSVSWYQQTPGQGLQFLFEYFSETQRNKGNFPGRFSGRQFSNSRSEMNVSTLELGDSALYLCASSRGGQEEKLFFGSGTQLSVL.

In this sample, this clone turned up once. The chain employs TRBV5-4 and TRBJ2-4; TRBD1 is a possible D gene (6 bases). Trimming shortened V by 2 bases and J by 6 bases, and 12 bases separated the two germline ends. Per the germline V gene, CDR1 is SGHNT and CDR2 is YYREEE (reference sequence). The CDR3 contains 14 residues. CDR3 DNA: TGTGCCAGCAGCTTACAGGGTCGGGGAAACATTCAGTACTTC. Encoded protein: CASSLQGRGNIQYF. The complete variable domain, with remaining parts taken from reference TRBV5-4 and TRBJ2-4, reads ETGVTQSPTHLIKTRGQQVTLRCSSQSGHNTVSWYQQALGQGPQFIFQYYREEENGRGNFPPRFSGLQFPNYSSELNVNALELDDSALYLCASSLQGRGNIQYFGAGTRLSVL.

V usage is TRBV5-1 and J usage is TRBJ2-1, with 8 bases lining up with TRBD2. CDR3 length equals 14 residues. Looked up from germline, CDR1 is SGHRS and CDR2 is YFSETQ. V trimming: 5 bases; J trimming: 4 bases; junction bases outside the gene matches: 5. The CDR3 bases are TGCGCCAGCAGTCCGGGAGGGGTGTACAATGAGCAGTTCTTC. It codes for CASSPGGVYNEQFF.

V usage is TRBV28 and J usage is TRBJ1-2; 8 bases are a match to TRBD1. Germline V CDR1 and CDR2: MDHEN, SYDVKM. The CDR3 extends over 14 amino acids. With 7 bases clipped from V and 4 bases from J, the junction kept 8 bases outside the gene matches. The CDR3 DNA reads TGTGCCAGCAATCACAGGGGGACGGCCTATGGCTACACCTTC. Translated: CASNHRGTAYGYTF.

The chain joins TRBV6-1 to TRBJ2-3, with 10 bases lining up with TRBD2. Germline CDR1 reads MNHNS; CDR2 reads SASEGT. The CDR3 contains 15 residues. Unmatched junction bases numbered 4, after V lost 1 base and J lost 6 bases. The chain's CDR3 is CASSEEASGSDTQYF. In nucleotides, the CDR3 is TGTGCCAGCAGTGAAGAGGCTAGCGGGAGCGATACGCAGTATTTT.

This chain links TRBV5-1 with TRBJ2-2, with 7 positions matching TRBD2. Germline CDR1 SGHRS, CDR2 YFSETQ. Losses at the gene ends were 4 bases for V and 5 bases for J; bases not matched to a gene: 5. The CDR3 consists of 14 residues. CDR3 protein: CASSRQGGTGELFF. The CDR3 DNA is TGCGCCAGCAGCAGGCAGGGAGGGACCGGGGAGCTGTTTTTT. The whole variable domain, filled in from reference TRBV5-1 and TRBJ2-2, reads KAGVTQTPRYLIKTRGQQVTLSCSPISGHRSVSWYQQTPGQGLQFLFEYFSETQRNKGNFPGRFSGRQFSNSRSEMNVSTLELGDSALYLCASSRQGGTGELFFGEGSRLTVL.